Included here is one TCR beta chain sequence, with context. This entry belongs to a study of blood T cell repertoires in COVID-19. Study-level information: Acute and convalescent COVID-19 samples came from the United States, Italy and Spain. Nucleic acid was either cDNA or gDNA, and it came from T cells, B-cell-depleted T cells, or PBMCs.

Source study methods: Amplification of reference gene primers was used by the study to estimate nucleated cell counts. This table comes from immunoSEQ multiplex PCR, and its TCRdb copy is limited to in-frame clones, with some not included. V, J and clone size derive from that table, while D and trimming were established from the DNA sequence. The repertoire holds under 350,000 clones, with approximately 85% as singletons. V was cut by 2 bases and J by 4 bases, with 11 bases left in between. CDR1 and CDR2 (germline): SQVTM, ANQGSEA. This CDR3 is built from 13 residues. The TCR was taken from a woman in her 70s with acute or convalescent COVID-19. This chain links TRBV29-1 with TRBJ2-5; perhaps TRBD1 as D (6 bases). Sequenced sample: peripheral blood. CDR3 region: CSVEWLQGETQYF. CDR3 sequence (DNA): TGCAGCGTTGAATGGTTACAGGGAGAGACCCAGTACTTC. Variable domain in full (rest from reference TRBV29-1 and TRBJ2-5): SAVISQKPSRDICQRGTSLTIQCQVDSQVTMMFWYRQQPGQSLTLIATANQGSEATYESGFVIDKFPISRPNLTFSTLTVSNMSPEDSSIYLCSVEWLQGETQYFGPGTRLLVL.